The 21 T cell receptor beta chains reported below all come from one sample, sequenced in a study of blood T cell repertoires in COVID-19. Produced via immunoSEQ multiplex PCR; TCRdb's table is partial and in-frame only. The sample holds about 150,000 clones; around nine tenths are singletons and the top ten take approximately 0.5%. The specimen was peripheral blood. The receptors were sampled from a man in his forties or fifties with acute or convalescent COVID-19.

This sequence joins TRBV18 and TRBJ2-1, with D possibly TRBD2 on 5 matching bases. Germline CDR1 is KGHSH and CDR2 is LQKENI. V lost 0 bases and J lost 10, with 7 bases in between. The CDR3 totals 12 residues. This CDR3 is CASSPPSSEQFF. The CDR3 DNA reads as TGTGCCAGCTCACCACCTTCTAGCGAGCAGTTCTTC.

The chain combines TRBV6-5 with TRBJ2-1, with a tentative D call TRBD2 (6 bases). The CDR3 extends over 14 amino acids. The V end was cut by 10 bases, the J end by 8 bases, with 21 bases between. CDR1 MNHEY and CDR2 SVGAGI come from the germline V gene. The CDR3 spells CATIYETSFHEQFF. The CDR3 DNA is TGTGCCACCATCTATGAGACTAGTTTCCATGAGCAGTTCTTC.

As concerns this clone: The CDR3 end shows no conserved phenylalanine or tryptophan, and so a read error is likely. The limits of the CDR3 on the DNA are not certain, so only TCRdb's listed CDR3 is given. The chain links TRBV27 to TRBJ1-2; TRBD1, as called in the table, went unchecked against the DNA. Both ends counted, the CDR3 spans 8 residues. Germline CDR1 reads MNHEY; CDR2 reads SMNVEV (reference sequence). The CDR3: CASSLQGT.

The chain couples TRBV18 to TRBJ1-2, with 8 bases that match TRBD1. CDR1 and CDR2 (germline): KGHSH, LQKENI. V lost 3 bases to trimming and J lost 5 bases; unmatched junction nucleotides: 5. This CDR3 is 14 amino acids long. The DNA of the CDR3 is TGTGCCAGCTCACCCCTGGACAGGGTTTATGGCTACACCTTC. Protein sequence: CASSPLDRVYGYTF.

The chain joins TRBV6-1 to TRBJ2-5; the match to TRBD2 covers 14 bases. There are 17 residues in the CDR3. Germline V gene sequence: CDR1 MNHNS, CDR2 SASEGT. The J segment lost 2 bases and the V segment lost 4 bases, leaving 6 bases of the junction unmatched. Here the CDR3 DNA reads TGTGCCAGCAGTGCCGGGACTAGCGGGAGCGGGCAAGAGACCCAGTACTTC. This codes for CASSAGTSGSGQETQYF.

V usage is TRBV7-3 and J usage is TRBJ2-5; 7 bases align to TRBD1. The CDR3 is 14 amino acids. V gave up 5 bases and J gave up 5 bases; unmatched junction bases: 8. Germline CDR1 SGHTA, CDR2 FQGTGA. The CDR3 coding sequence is TGTGCCAGCAGCCCCAGGGGGTCCGGGGAGACCCAGTACTTC. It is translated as CASSPRGSGETQYF. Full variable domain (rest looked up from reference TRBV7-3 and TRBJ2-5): GAGVSQTPSNKVTEKGKYVELRCDPISGHTALYWYRQSLGQGPEFLIYFQGTGAADDSGLPNDRFFAVRPEGSVSTLKIQRTERGDSAVYLCASSPRGSGETQYFGPGTRLLVL.

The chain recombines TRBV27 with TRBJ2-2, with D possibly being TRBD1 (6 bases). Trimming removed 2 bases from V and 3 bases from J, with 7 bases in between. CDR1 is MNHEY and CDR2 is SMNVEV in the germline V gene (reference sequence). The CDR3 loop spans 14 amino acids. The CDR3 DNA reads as TGTGCCAGCAGTTTAGGGGGCCACACCGGGGAGCTGTTTTTT. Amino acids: CASSLGGHTGELFF.

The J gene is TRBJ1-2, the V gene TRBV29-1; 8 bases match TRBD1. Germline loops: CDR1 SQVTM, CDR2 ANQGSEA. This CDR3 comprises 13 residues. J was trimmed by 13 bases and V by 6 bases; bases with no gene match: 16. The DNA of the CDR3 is TGCAGCGTGGTACGTTTACAGGGGGTGGCCGCCACCTTC. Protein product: CSVVRLQGVAATF.

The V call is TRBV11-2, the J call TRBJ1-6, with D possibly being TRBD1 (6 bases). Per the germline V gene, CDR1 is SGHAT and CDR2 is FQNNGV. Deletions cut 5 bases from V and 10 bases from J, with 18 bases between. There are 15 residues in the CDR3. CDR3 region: CASSQTTGSRSPLHF. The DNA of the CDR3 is TGTGCCAGCAGCCAAACGACAGGCTCGAGATCACCCCTCCACTTT.

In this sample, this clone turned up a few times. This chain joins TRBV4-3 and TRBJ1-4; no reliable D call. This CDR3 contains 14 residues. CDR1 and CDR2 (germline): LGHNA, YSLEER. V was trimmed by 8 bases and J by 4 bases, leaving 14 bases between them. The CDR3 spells CASGETRINEKLFF. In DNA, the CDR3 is TGCGCCAGCGGGGAGACAAGGATTAATGAAAAACTGTTTTTT.

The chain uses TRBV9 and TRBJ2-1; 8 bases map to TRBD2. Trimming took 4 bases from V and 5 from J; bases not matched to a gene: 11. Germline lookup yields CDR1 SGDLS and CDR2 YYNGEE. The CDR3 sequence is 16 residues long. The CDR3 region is CASSPPPGGGNNEQFF. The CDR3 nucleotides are TGTGCCAGCAGCCCCCCCCCGGGCGGGGGGAACAATGAGCAGTTCTTC.

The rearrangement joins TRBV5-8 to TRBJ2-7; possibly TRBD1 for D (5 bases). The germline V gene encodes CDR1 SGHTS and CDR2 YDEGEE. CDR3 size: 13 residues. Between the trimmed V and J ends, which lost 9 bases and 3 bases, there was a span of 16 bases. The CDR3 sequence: CANSRPGLYEQYV. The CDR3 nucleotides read TGTGCCAATTCCCGTCCAGGGCTCTACGAGCAGTACGTC.

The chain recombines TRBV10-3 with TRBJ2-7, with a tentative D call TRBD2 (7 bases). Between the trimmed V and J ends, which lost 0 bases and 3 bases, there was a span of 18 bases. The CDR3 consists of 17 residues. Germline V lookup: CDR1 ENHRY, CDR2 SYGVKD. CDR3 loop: CAISESAGAAVGYEQYF. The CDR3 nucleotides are TGTGCCATCAGTGAGTCGGCGGGGGCCGCCGTGGGCTACGAGCAGTACTTC.

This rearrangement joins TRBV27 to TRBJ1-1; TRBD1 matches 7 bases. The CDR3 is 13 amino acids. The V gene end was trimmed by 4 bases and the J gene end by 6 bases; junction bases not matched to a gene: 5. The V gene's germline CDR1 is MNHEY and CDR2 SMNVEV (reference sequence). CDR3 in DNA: TGTGCCAGCAGTTCCTATCAGGGGGCTGAAGCTTTCTTT. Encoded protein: CASSSYQGAEAFF.

This CDR3 is CASSSLAGVQAYEQYF. CDR3 nucleotides: TGTGCCAGCAGTTCGCTAGCGGGAGTCCAAGCCTACGAGCAGTACTTC. V is TRBV27 and J is TRBJ2-7, with TRBD2 matching over 10 bases. With 4 bases clipped from V and 2 bases from J, the junction kept 8 bases outside the gene matches. The CDR3 has 16 amino acids. CDR1 MNHEY and CDR2 SMNVEV come from the germline V gene (reference sequence).

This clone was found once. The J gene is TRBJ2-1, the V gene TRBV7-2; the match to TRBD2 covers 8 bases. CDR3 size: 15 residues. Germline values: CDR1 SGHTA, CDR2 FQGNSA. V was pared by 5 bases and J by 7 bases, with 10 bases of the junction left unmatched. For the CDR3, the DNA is TGTGCCAGCAGCACCGAGCGGGAGCGGGGTAATGAGCAGTTCTTC. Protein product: CASSTERERGNEQFF. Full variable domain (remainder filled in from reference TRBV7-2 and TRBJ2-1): GAGVSQSPSNKVTEKGKDVELRCDPISGHTALYWYRQSLGQGLEFLIYFQGNSAPDKSGLPSDRFSAERTGGSVSTLTIQRTQQEDSAVYLCASSTERERGNEQFFGPGTRLTVL.

CDR3 DNA: TGTGCCAGCAGCTTAGGGGGGGTACTATCCTACGAGCAGTACTTC. It yields the protein CASSLGGVLSYEQYF. The rearrangement joins TRBV7-9 to TRBJ2-7; tentative D call: TRBD2 (6 bases). Trimming took 1 base from V and 1 from J, leaving 11 bases between them. The CDR3 is made up of 15 amino acids. Germline V gene lookup returns CDR1 SEHNR and CDR2 FQNEAQ (reference sequence). Full variable domain (missing parts from reference TRBV7-9 and TRBJ2-7): DTGVSQNPRHKITKRGQNVTFRCDPISEHNRLYWYRQTLGQGPEFLTYFQNEAQLEKSRLLSDRFSAERPKGSFSTLEIQRTEQGDSAMYLCASSLGGVLSYEQYFGPGTRLTVT.

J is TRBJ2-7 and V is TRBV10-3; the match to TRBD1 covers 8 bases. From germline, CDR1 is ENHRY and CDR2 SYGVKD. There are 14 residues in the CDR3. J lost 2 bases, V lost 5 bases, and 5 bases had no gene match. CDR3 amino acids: CAISSGQGAYEQYF. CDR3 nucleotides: TGTGCCATCAGTTCCGGACAGGGTGCCTACGAGCAGTACTTC.

The DNA for the CDR3 is TGTGCCGCCAGCGGGGGATACTACAATGAGCAGTTCTTC. It codes for CAASGGYYNEQFF. The chain has TRBV27 and TRBJ2-1; 8 positions agree with TRBD2. V gave up 11 bases and J gave up 3 bases; unmatched junction bases: 6. Per germline, CDR1 MNHEY and CDR2 SMNVEV (reference sequence). The CDR3 consists of 13 residues.

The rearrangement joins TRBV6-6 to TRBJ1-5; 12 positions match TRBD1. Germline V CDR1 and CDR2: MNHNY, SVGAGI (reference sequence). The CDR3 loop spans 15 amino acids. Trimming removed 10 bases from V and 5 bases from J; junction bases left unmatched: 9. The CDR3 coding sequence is TGTGCCATTGGGGGGACAGGGGGCCCCCATCAGCCCCAGCATTTT. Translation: CAIGGTGGPHQPQHF.

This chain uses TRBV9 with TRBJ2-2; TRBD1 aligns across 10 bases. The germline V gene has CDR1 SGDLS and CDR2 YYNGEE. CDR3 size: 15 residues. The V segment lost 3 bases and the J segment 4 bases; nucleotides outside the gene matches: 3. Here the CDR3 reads CASSERQGATGELFF. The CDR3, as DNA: TGTGCCAGCAGCGAACGACAGGGGGCCACCGGGGAGCTGTTTTTT.